What follows are 9 T cell receptor beta chains derived from one specimen sequenced in a study of OX40 agonist ivuxolimab in advanced cancers. Clones were sequenced by immunoSEQ multiplex PCR, and TCRdb holds only the in-frame ones, with some missing. The repertoire has about 45,000 clones, roughly 80% of them found once; the top ten carry roughly 10%. Material: CD4+ or CD8+ T cells sorted from blood, obtained in a trial of the OX40 agonist ivuxolimab. The source of these receptors is an adult with an advanced solid tumor such as melanoma, head and neck, liver or kidney cancer.

This chain joins TRBV10-3 and TRBJ2-3, with 7 positions matching TRBD2. Looked up from germline, CDR1 is ENHRY and CDR2 is SYGVKD. CDR3 length: 17 residues. V lost 4 bases and J lost 0; bases outside the gene matches: 10. The CDR3 nucleotides read TGTGCCATCAGTGCTATGGGGACTACCACTAGCACAGATACGCAGTATTTT. It specifies CAISAMGTTTSTDTQYF.

The chain is built from TRBV18 and TRBJ2-3; no clear D. The CDR3 consists of 18 residues. Per the germline V gene, CDR1 is KGHSH and CDR2 is LQKENI. Trimming pared 3 bases from V and 3 bases from J, leaving 22 bases between. CDR3 amino acids: CASSPRLRTSPGTDTQYF. The CDR3 nucleotides are TGTGCCAGCTCACCCCGTCTAAGAACGTCCCCTGGAACAGATACGCAGTATTTT. The full variable domain, completed using reference TRBV18 and TRBJ2-3, is NAGVMQNPRHLVRRRGQEARLRCSPMKGHSHVYWYRQLPEEGLKFMVYLQKENIIDESGMPKERFSAEFPKEGPSILRIQQVVRGDSAAYFCASSPRLRTSPGTDTQYFGPGTRLTVL.

The gene calls are TRBV27 and TRBJ2-1; TRBD2 is a possible D gene (5 bases). This CDR3 is built from 15 residues. Germline-derived CDR1 and CDR2 are MNHEY and SMNVEV (reference sequence). Trimming cost V 2 bases and J 2 bases, with 10 bases left between them. This chain's CDR3 is CASSLGGPAYNEQFF. The CDR3 DNA is TGTGCCAGCAGTTTAGGCGGGCCAGCCTACAATGAGCAGTTCTTC.

This chain connects TRBV2 to TRBJ2-7; D is ambiguous. CDR3 length: 13 amino acids. From germline, CDR1 is SNHLY and CDR2 FYNNEI. V gave up 2 bases and J gave up 1 base, with 6 bases separating them. CDR3 sequence reads: CASSEPKSYEQYF. In nucleotides, the CDR3 is TGTGCCAGCAGTGAACCGAAATCCTACGAGCAGTACTTC.

The V and J genes are TRBV19 and TRBJ2-1; 7 nucleotides align to TRBD1. CDR1 and CDR2 (germline): LNHDA, SQIVND (reference sequence). The CDR3 totals 16 residues. V shed 3 bases and J 2 bases; nucleotides not matched to a gene: 7. The chain's CDR3 is CASSMRGLGTYNEQFF. CDR3 DNA sequence: TGTGCCAGTAGTATGAGGGGGCTAGGGACCTACAATGAGCAGTTCTTC.

With regard to this clone: Compared with germline, one end of the junction differs, possibly owing to a read error. The gene calls are TRBV6-5 and TRBJ2-5; 8 positions match TRBD1. CDR1 MNHEY and CDR2 SVGAGI come from the germline V gene. This CDR3 comprises 14 residues. In nucleotides, the CDR3 is TGTGCCAGCAACAACCCACCCGGACAGGGCGGGTTGAACTTC. Its protein product is CASNNPPGQGGLNF.

V usage is TRBV21-1 and J usage is TRBJ2-2; the table names TRBD1, a call not compared with the DNA. TRBV21-1 is reported as a pseudogene. This CDR3 has 15 residues. The CDR3 loop reads CASSKEGRGYGELFF. The CDR3 DNA reads TGTGCCAGCAGCAAAGAGGGCAGGGGTTACGGGGAGCTGTTTTTT.

The chain recombines TRBV5-1 with TRBJ1-2; possibly TRBD1 for D (6 bases). Trimming shortened V by 4 bases and J by 4 bases, and 14 bases separated the two germline ends. Germline CDR1 and CDR2: SGHRS and YFSETQ. CDR3 length equals 14 residues. The CDR3 loop is CASSASGEGYGYTF. The DNA of the CDR3 is TGCGCCAGCAGCGCCTCAGGGGAGGGCTATGGCTACACCTTC. The whole variable domain, filled in from reference TRBV5-1 and TRBJ1-2, reads KAGVTQTPRYLIKTRGQQVTLSCSPISGHRSVSWYQQTPGQGLQFLFEYFSETQRNKGNFPGRFSGRQFSNSRSEMNVSTLELGDSALYLCASSASGEGYGYTFGSGTRLTVV.

The rearrangement uses TRBV19 and TRBJ2-7, with 10 bases fitting TRBD2. CDR3 length equals 14 residues. Germline V CDR1 and CDR2: LNHDA, SQIVND (reference sequence). V dropped 4 bases and J dropped 2; count of bases not matched to a gene: 2. CDR3 amino acids: CASSNLAGAYEQYF. The CDR3 DNA follows: TGTGCCAGTAGTAACCTAGCGGGAGCCTACGAGCAGTACTTC.